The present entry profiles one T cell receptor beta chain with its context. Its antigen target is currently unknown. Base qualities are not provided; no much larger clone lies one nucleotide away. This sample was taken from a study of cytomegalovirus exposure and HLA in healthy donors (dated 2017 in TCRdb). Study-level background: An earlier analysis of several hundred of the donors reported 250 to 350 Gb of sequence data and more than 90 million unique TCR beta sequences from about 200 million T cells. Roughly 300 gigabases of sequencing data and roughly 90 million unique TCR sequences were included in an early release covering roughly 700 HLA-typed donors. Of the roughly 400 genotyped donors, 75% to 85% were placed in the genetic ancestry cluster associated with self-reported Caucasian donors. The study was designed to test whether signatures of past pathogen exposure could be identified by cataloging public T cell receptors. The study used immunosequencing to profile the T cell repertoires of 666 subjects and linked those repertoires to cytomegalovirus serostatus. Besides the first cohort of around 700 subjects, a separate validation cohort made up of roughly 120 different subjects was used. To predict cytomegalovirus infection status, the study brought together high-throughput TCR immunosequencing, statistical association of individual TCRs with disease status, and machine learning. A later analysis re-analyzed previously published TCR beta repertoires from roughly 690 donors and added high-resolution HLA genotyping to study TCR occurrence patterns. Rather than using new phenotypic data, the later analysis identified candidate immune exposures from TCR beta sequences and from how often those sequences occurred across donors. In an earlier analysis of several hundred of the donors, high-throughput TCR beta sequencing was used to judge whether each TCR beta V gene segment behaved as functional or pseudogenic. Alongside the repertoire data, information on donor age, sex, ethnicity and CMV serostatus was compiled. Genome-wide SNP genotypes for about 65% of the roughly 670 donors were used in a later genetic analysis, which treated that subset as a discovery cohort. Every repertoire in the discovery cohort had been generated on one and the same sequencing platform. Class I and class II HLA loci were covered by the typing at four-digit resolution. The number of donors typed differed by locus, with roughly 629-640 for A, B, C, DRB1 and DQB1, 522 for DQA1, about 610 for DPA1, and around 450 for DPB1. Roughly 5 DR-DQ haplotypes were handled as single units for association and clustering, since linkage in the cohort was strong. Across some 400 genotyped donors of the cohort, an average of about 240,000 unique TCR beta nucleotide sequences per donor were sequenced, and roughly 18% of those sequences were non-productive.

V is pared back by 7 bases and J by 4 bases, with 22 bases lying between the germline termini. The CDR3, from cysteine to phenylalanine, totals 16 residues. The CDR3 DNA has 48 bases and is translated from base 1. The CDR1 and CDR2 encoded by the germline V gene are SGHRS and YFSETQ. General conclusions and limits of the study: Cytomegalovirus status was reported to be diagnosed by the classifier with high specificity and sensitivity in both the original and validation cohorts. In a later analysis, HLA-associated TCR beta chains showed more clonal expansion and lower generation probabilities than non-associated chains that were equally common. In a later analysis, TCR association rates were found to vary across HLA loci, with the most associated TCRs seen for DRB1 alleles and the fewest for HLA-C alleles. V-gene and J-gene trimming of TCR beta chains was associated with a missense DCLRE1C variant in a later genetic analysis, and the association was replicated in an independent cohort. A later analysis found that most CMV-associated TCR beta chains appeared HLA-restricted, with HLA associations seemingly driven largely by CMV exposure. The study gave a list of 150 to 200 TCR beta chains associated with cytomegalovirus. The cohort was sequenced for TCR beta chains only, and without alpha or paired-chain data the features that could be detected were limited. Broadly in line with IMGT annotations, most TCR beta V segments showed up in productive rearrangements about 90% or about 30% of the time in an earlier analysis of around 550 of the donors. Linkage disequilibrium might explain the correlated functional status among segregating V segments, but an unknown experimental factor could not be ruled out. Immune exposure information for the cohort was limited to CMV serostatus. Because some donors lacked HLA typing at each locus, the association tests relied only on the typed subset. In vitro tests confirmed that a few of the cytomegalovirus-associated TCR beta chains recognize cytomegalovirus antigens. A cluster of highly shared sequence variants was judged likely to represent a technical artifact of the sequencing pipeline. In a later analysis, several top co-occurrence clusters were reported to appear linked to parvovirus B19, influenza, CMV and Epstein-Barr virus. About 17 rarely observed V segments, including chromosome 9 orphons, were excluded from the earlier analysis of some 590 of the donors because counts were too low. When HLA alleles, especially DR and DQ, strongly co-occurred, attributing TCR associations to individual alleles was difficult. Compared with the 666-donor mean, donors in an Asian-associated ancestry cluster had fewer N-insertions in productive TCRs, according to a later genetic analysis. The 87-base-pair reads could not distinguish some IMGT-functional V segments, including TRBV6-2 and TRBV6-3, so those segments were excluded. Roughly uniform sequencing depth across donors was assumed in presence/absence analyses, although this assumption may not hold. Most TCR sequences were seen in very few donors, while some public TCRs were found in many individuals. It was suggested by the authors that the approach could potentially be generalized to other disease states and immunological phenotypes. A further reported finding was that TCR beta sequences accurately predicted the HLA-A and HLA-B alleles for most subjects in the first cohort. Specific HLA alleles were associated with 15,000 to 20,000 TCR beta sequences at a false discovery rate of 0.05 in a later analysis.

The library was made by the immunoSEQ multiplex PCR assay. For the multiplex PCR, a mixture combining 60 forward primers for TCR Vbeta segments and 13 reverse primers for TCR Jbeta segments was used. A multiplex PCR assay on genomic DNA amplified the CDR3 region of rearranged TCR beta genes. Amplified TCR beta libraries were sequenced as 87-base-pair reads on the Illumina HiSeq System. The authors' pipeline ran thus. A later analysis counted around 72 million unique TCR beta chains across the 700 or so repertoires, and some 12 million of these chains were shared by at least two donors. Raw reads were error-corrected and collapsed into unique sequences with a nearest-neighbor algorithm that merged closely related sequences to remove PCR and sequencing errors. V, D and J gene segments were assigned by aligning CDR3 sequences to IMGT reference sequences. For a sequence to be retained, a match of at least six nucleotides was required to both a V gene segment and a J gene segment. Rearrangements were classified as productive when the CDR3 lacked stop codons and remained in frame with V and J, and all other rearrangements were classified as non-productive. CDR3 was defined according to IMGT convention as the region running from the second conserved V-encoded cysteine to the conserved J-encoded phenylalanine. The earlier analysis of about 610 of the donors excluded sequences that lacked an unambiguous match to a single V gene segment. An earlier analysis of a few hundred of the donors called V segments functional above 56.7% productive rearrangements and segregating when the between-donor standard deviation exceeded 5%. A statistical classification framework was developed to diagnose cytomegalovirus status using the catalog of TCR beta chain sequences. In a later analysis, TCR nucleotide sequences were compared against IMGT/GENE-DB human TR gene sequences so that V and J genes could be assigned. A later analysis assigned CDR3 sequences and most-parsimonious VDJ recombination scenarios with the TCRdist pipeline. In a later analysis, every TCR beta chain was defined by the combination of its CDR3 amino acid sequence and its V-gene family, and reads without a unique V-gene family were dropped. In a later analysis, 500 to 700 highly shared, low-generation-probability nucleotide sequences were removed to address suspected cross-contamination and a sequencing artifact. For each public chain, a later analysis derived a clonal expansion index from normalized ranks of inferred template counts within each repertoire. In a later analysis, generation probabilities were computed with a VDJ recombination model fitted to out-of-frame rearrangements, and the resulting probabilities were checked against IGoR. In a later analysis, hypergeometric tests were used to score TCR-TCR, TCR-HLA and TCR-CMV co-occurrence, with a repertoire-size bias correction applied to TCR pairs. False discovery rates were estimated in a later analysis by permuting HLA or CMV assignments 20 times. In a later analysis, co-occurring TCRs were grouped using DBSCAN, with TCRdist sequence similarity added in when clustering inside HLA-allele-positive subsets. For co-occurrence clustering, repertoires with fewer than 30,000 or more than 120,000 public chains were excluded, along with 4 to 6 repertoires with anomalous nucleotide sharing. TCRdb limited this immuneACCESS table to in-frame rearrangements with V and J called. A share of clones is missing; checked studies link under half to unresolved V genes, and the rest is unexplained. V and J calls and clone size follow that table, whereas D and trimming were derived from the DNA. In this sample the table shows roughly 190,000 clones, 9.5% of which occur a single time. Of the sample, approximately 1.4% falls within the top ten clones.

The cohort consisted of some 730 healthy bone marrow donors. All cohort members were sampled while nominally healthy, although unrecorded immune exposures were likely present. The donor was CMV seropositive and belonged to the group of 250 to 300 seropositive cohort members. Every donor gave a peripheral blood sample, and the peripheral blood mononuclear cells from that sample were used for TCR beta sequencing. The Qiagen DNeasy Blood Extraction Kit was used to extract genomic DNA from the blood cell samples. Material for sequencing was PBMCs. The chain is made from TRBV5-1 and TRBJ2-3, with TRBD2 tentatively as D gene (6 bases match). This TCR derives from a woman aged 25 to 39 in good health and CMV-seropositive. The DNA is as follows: TGCGCCAGCGGCCTCGTACCGGGACTCGCCTCAGATACGCAGTATTTT. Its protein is CASGLVPGLASDTQYF.